The 26 T cell receptor beta chains reported below all come from one sample, sequenced in a study of blood T cell repertoires in COVID-19 (TCRdb year 2020). The receptor library was made with the immunoSEQ multiplex PCR assay. Drawn from immuneACCESS, this table holds only the in-frame rearrangements with V and J called that TCRdb kept. Clones are partly lost; checked studies trace under half to an unresolved V gene and leave the rest unexplained. This sample gives a few hundred thousand clones in total; approximately 90% of them show up just once. 5.5% to 8% of the sample goes to the ten largest clones. Input material: peripheral blood. The receptors derive from a woman aged 25-40 years who had recovered from COVID-19.

V usage is TRBV5-6 and J usage is TRBJ1-5, with D possibly being TRBD1 (5 bases). V lost 3 bases, J lost 7 bases, and 20 bases lay in between. This CDR3 has 16 residues. Germline-derived CDR1 and CDR2 are SGHDT and YYEEEE. The CDR3 nucleotides read TGTGCCAGCAGCTCGCGGAGGGGATCCCTTGGGCAGCCCCAGCATTTT. Encoded protein: CASSSRRGSLGQPQHF.

The chain carries TRBV19 and TRBJ1-2; D possibly corresponds to TRBD1 (5 bases). The CDR3 is made up of 13 amino acids. Germline CDR1 reads LNHDA; CDR2 reads SQIVND (reference sequence). The V end was cut by 7 bases, the J end by 4 bases, with 13 bases between. CDR3 loop: CASKQTATYGYTF. CDR3 DNA: TGTGCCAGTAAACAGACAGCGACCTATGGCTACACCTTC.

This rearrangement joins TRBV3-1 (or the pseudogene TRBV3-2) to TRBJ1-1; 9 nucleotides agree with TRBD1. Trimming removed 0 bases from V and 0 bases from J; junction bases left unmatched: 8. The germline V gene has CDR1 LGHDT and CDR2 YNNKEL (reference sequence). This CDR3 spans 18 amino acids. The CDR3 protein is CASSQDLRTGGMNTEAFF. As DNA, the CDR3 is TGTGCCAGCAGCCAAGATTTAAGAACAGGGGGCATGAACACTGAAGCTTTCTTT.

This chain connects TRBV6-6 to TRBJ2-7; 13 positions match TRBD2. The V and J ends lost 5 bases and 4 bases, in that order; junction bases with no gene match: 2. This CDR3 has 14 amino acids. Germline-derived CDR1 and CDR2 are MNHNY and SVGAGI (reference sequence). CDR3 nucleotides: TGTGCCAGCAGTCAGACTAGCGGGGGGTACGAGCAGTACTTC. Amino acid sequence: CASSQTSGGYEQYF.

V usage is TRBV28 and J usage is TRBJ1-4; the D gene is possibly TRBD1 (6 bases). The CDR3 is 14 residues long. Germline V gene data show CDR1 as MDHEN and CDR2 as SYDVKM. Trimming left V 3 bases short and J 4 bases short, with 9 bases between. CDR3 in DNA: TGTGCCAGCAGTTTCGGACAGTATAATGAAAAACTGTTTTTT. Translating it yields CASSFGQYNEKLFF.

This chain links TRBV28 with TRBJ1-2; unclear D gene. This CDR3 is built from 13 residues. Germline V gene data show CDR1 as MDHEN and CDR2 as SYDVKM. With 3 bases removed from V and 7 bases from J, the gap between germline ends came to 12 bases. The CDR3 bases are TGTGCCAGCAGTTTCCCGCAGGCGGGTGGCTACACCTTC. The encoded protein is CASSFPQAGGYTF.

V and J are TRBV19 and TRBJ2-2; 9 bases match TRBD2. With 3 bases clipped from V and 3 bases from J, the junction kept 5 bases outside the gene matches. The CDR3 loop spans 16 amino acids. Looked up from germline, CDR1 is LNHDA and CDR2 is SQIVND (reference sequence). This chain's CDR3 is CASSIPSSGDTGELFF. The CDR3 nucleotides read TGTGCCAGTAGTATCCCCTCTAGCGGGGACACCGGGGAGCTGTTTTTT.

The chain employs TRBV19 and TRBJ1-2; no clear D. Deletions cut 1 base from V and 5 bases from J, with 14 bases between. Germline lookup yields CDR1 LNHDA and CDR2 SQIVND (reference sequence). The CDR3 extends over 15 amino acids. The CDR3: CASSIGGYERYGYTF. The CDR3 DNA sequence: TGTGCCAGTAGTATAGGAGGGTATGAGCGGTATGGCTACACCTTC.

The rearrangement joins TRBV13 to TRBJ2-7; TRBD1 is a possible D gene (6 bases). V was pared by 1 base and J by 3 bases, with 13 bases between. Germline CDR1 PRHDT, CDR2 FYEKMQ (reference sequence). The CDR3 runs 15 residues. Written as DNA, the CDR3 is TGTGCCAGCAGCTTAGAACACGGACAGTACTACGAGCAGTACTTC. It codes for CASSLEHGQYYEQYF.

There are a few counts of this clone. The V call is TRBV28, the J call TRBJ2-7; TRBD1 is a possible D gene (6 bases). The CDR3 has 13 amino acids. Trimming removed 4 bases at V and 2 bases at J, with 9 bases between. Per germline, CDR1 MDHEN and CDR2 SYDVKM. The CDR3 is CASSSTGPYEQYF. The CDR3 nucleotides are TGTGCCAGCAGTTCAACAGGGCCCTACGAGCAGTACTTC.

This clone was seen only a few times. The V gene is TRBV11-2, the J gene TRBJ2-7; D remains ambiguous. V lost 5 bases to trimming and J lost 7 bases, with 12 bases between them. Germline lookup yields CDR1 SGHAT and CDR2 FQNNGV. This CDR3 comprises 12 residues. CDR3 coding DNA: TGTGCCAGCAGCCTTCAAGACTCGGAGCAGTACTTC. Protein: CASSLQDSEQYF.

This clone was observed at least ten times. The rearrangement uses TRBV6-5 and TRBJ1-5, with a tentative D call TRBD1 (6 bases). Trimming removed 6 bases at V and 2 bases at J, with 14 bases between. The germline V gene has CDR1 MNHEY and CDR2 SVGAGI. This CDR3 region has 15 residues. CDR3 DNA: TGTGCCAGCAGGTCAAATCCAGGGGGCAATCAGCCCCAGCATTTT. This encodes CASRSNPGGNQPQHF.

The chain links TRBV6-5 to TRBJ2-7; TRBD1 aligns across 9 bases. The CDR3 totals 14 residues. J gave up 3 bases and V 6 bases, and 6 bases lay outside the gene matches. Per germline, CDR1 MNHEY and CDR2 SVGAGI. CDR3 bases: TGTGCCAGCAGACGGACAGGGGAGGGCTACGAGCAGTACTTC. Protein: CASRRTGEGYEQYF.

J is TRBJ2-3 and V is TRBV6-6; 7 bases fit TRBD1. The CDR3 consists of 16 residues. V dropped 6 bases and J dropped 2; count of bases not matched to a gene: 11. The germline V gene has CDR1 MNHNY and CDR2 SVGAGI (reference sequence). The DNA for the CDR3 is TGTGCCAGCAGATTACCCTACAGGGGCTTCACAGATACGCAGTATTTT. It translates to CASRLPYRGFTDTQYF.

V and J are TRBV5-5 and TRBJ1-1; D possibly corresponds to TRBD1 (6 bases). The V gene's germline CDR1 is SGHKS and CDR2 YYEKEE (reference sequence). This CDR3 is built from 14 residues. Trimming removed 0 bases from V and 9 bases from J, with 15 bases in between. The CDR3 DNA reads as TGTGCCAGCAGCTTGGGCTGGGACATTTCCCAAGCTTTCTTT. It encodes CASSLGWDISQAFF.

This rearrangement joins TRBV9 to TRBJ2-4; maybe TRBD1 (6 bases). This CDR3 has 15 residues. Germline assignment: CDR1 SGDLS and CDR2 YYNGEE. V was shortened by 4 bases and J by 7 bases, with 18 bases between the two germline ends. DNA for the CDR3: TGTGCCAGCAGCCCTAGGACCGGGACAATGAACATTCAGTACTTC. Residues: CASSPRTGTMNIQYF.

The rearrangement uses TRBV11-2 and TRBJ2-7; no clear D. Germline V CDR1 and CDR2: SGHAT, FQNNGV. Trimming took off 2 bases at V and 2 bases at J, with 10 bases between the two ends. The CDR3 spans 14 residues. In nucleotides, the CDR3 is TGTGCCAGCAGCTTACGCCAGTCAGCCTACGAGCAGTACTTC. Translated, it gives CASSLRQSAYEQYF.

The chain is built from TRBV5-1 and TRBJ1-3; D is undetermined. This CDR3 contains 14 residues. Trimming removed 4 bases from V and 4 bases from J, with 12 bases in between. Germline CDR1 reads SGHRS; CDR2 reads YFSETQ. The CDR3 loop reads CASSRGMGGNTIYF. CDR3 DNA sequence: TGCGCCAGCAGCCGGGGAATGGGAGGAAACACCATATATTTT.

This clone was picked up one time. CDR3 sequence reads: CASSASPGGSQNEQYF. As DNA, the CDR3 is TGTGCCAGCAGCGCCTCCCCGGGGGGGAGCCAGAACGAGCAGTACTTC. J is TRBJ2-7 and V is TRBV9; 8 bases agree with TRBD2. The trim removed 3 bases at V and 5 bases at J, leaving 13 bases unmatched. The CDR3 has 16 amino acids. CDR1 is SGDLS and CDR2 is YYNGEE in the germline V gene.

The chain uses TRBV6-6 and TRBJ1-2, with D perhaps TRBD1 (5 bases). The ends were cut back, 5 bases at V and 0 bases at J, with 13 bases in the middle. Per germline, CDR1 MNHNY and CDR2 SVGAGI (reference sequence). The CDR3 is made up of 15 amino acids. The CDR3 here is CASSTRQGTNYGYTF. In DNA form, the CDR3 reads TGTGCCAGCAGTACCCGCCAGGGAACTAACTATGGCTACACCTTC.

Notes on this clone: The identical CDR3 is also encoded by other nucleotide sequences in the sample. V is TRBV15 and J is TRBJ2-7; 9 nucleotides align to TRBD1. The V gene's germline CDR1 is LNHNV and CDR2 YYDKDF (reference sequence). The length of the CDR3 is 13 residues. V was pared by 3 bases and J by 4 bases, with 1 base of the junction left unmatched. DNA of the CDR3: TGTGCCACCAGCAGGGACAGGGGTTACGAGCAGTACTTC. Residues: CATSRDRGYEQYF.

The V gene is TRBV7-2, the J gene TRBJ2-1; the D gene is possibly TRBD2 (6 bases). CDR3 size: 15 residues. V was shortened by 1 base and J by 1 base, with 8 bases between the two germline ends. Germline CDR1 reads SGHTA; CDR2 reads FQGNSA. CDR3 region: CASSLGTTSYNEQFF. The CDR3 DNA is TGTGCCAGCAGCTTAGGGACTACTTCCTACAATGAGCAGTTCTTC.

The V gene is TRBV19, the J gene TRBJ2-2, with 8 positions matching TRBD1. Looked up from germline, CDR1 is LNHDA and CDR2 is SQIVND (reference sequence). Germline trimming cut 5 bases from V and 7 bases from J; bases unmatched to any gene: 6. This CDR3 comprises 14 residues. This chain's CDR3 is CASSPGQGYGELFF. The CDR3 nucleotides are TGTGCCAGTAGTCCCGGACAGGGCTACGGGGAGCTGTTTTTT. The full variable domain, its missing parts supplied by reference TRBV19 and TRBJ2-2, is DGGITQSPKYLFRKEGQNVTLSCEQNLNHDAMYWYRQDPGQGLRLIYYSQIVNDFQKGDIAEGYSVSREKKESFPLTVTSAQKNPTAFYLCASSPGQGYGELFFGEGSRLTVL.

The gene calls are TRBV6-5 and TRBJ1-2; 7 bases align to TRBD1. The ends lost 8 bases at V and 8 bases at J; junction bases unmatched: 8. Per germline, CDR1 MNHEY and CDR2 SVGAGI. CDR3 length equals 12 residues. CDR3 sequence: CASFRGREGYTF. The CDR3 bases are TGTGCCAGCTTTAGGGGGCGCGAGGGCTACACCTTC.

This chain uses TRBV14 with TRBJ2-7; TRBD2 aligns across 9 bases. Looked up from germline, CDR1 is SGHDN and CDR2 is FVKESK. This CDR3 contains 15 residues. V was clipped by 3 bases and J by 2 bases; unmatched bases: 5. The CDR3 is CASSHLRGGTYEQYF. In DNA, the CDR3 is TGTGCCAGCAGCCATTTGCGGGGGGGGACCTACGAGCAGTACTTC.

This chain links TRBV9 with TRBJ2-3; weak D call: TRBD2 (5 bases). The CDR3 loop spans 13 amino acids. The V gene's germline CDR1 is SGDLS and CDR2 YYNGEE. The V gene lost 2 bases and the J gene lost 6 bases, with 10 bases spanning the gap. CDR3 sequence (DNA): TGTGCCAGCAGCGTCTCCGAGGGTGATACGCAGTATTTT. Its translation: CASSVSEGDTQYF.